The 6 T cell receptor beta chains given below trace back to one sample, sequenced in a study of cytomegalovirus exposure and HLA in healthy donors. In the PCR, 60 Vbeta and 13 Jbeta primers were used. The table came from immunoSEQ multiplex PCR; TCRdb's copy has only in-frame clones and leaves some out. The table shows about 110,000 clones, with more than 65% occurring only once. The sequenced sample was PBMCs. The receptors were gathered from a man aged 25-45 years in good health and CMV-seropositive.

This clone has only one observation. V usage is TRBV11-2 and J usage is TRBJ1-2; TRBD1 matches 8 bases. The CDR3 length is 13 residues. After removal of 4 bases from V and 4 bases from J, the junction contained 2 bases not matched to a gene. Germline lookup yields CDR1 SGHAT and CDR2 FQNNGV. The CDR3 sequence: CASSSQGAYGYTF. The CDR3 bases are TGTGCCAGCAGCTCCCAGGGGGCCTATGGCTACACCTTC.

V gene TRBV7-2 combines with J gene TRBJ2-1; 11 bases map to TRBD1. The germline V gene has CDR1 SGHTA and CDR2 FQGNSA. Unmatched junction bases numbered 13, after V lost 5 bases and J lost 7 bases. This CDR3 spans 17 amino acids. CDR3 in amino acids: CASSRSSDRGRFNEQFF. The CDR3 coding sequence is TGTGCCAGCAGCCGCTCCTCGGACAGGGGGCGCTTTAATGAGCAGTTCTTC.

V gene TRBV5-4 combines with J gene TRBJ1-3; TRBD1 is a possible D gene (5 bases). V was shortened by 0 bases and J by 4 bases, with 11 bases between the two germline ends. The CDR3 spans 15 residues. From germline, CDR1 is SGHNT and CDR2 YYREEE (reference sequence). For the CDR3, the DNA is TGTGCCAGCAGCTTGGCAGGGCCTCGAGGAAACACCATATATTTT. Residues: CASSLAGPRGNTIYF. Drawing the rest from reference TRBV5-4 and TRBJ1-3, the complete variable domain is ETGVTQSPTHLIKTRGQQVTLRCSSQSGHNTVSWYQQALGQGPQFIFQYYREEENGRGNFPPRFSGLQFPNYSSELNVNALELDDSALYLCASSLAGPRGNTIYFGEGSWLTVV.

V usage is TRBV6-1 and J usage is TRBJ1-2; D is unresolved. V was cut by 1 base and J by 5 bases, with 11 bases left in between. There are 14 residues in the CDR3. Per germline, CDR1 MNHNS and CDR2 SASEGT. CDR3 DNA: TGTGCCAGCAGTGAAGACGGGTTTCGATATGGCTACACCTTC. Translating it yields CASSEDGFRYGYTF.

Here the CDR3 reads CASTRTTSMGETQYF. The CDR3 nucleotides are TGTGCCAGCACCCGGACTACCAGCATGGGGGAGACCCAGTACTTC. This rearrangement joins TRBV4-2 to TRBJ2-5; maybe TRBD2 (6 bases). The germline CDR1 and CDR2 sequences are LGHNA and YNFKEQ. V was clipped by 7 bases and J by 5 bases, with 20 bases between them. The length of the CDR3 is 15 residues.

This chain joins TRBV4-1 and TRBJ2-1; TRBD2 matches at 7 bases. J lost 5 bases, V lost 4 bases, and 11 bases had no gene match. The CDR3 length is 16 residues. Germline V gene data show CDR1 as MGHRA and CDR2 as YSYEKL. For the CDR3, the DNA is TGCGCCAGCAGCCCAAGATTAGCGGGTGCCGACAATGAGCAGTTCTTC. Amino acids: CASSPRLAGADNEQFF.